This T cell receptor (beta chain) came from a study of HIV-infected children after antiretroviral therapy interruption. About the study: Most participating children were previously exposed to EBV and CMV. Weeks 0, 48 and 150 were sampled under continuous treatment.

The TCR library was built from RNA with a 3' RACE protocol and unique molecular identifiers. MiXCR, run by TCRdb on the 3' RACE reads, gives a single entry per CDR3 protein. The sample records about 37,000 distinct CDR3 sequences, just over 6.5% being singletons. As regards this clonotype: No antigen is known for it.

The germline V gene has CDR1 SGHVS and CDR2 FQNEAQ. CDR3 length: 14 amino acids. Trimming removed 1 base at V and 4 bases at J, with 10 bases between. Treatment: PENTA 11 planned treatment interruption arm or continuous ART arm. At least 24 weeks of at least three-drug ART, in children 2 to 15 years. Study-level findings and limits: By the end of treatment interruption, naive CD4+ clonality (Gini) increased.

The chain joins TRBV7-8 to TRBJ1-2; D remains unclear. The receptor's source is a pool of human donors with HIV. The source was CD45RA+ CD4+ T cells from PBMCs, pooled from several time points, collected from a donor given antiretroviral therapy, either interrupted or continuous. Indicated subset: naive CD4+ CD45RA+ CD45RO- T cells. The CDR3 DNA reads TGTGCCAGCAGCTTAGTTGGGGAAGGCTATGGCTACACCTTC. Residues: CASSLVGEGYGYTF.